A few counts support the clone carrying this TCR beta chain. This record belongs to a study of shared T cell receptors in the human thymus. Germline-derived CDR1 and CDR2 are SGHRS and YFSETQ. With V trimmed by 4 bases and J by 6 bases, 9 bases remained unmatched. This CDR3 is 15 amino acids long. This table comes from immunoSEQ multiplex PCR, and its TCRdb copy is limited to in-frame clones, with some not included. Of about 730,000 clones detected, approximately 85% appear once; the ten largest clones hold around 0.0094%. The data were also submitted as part of a second study, on human thymus T cells. That work states: Among unrelated individuals, related research reported thymic repertoires that overlapped highly.

The material sequenced was thymocytes. This clonotype was sampled from a girl younger than two with a congenital heart defect. The genes are TRBV5-1 and TRBJ1-5, with 8 bases lining up with TRBD1. The DNA of the CDR3 is TGCGCCAGCAGCCTGACGGGACAGGAGGGTCAGCCCCAGCATTTT. Translation gives CASSLTGQEGQPQHF. Combining the CDR3 with reference TRBV5-1 and TRBJ1-5 gives the whole variable domain KAGVTQTPRYLIKTRGQQVTLSCSPISGHRSVSWYQQTPGQGLQFLFEYFSETQRNKGNFPGRFSGRQFSNSRSEMNVSTLELGDSALYLCASSLTGQEGQPQHFGDGTRLSIL.